This T cell receptor (beta chain) was sequenced in a study of blood T cells in healthy people across ages. General study points: Long-lived donors had more naive CD4+ cells and higher diversity than aged donors.

Primers used in a second PCR of roughly 6 to 11 cycles were a sample-barcoded 5' primer and a J-beta primer mix. TCRdb reanalysed the 5' RACE reads using MiXCR and keeps one entry per CDR3 protein. The table shows roughly 1,800,000 distinct CDR3 sequences, with 49% occurring only once. Germline V gene lookup returns CDR1 LGHNT and CDR2 FRNRAP. The CDR3 sequence is 13 residues long. Concerning this clonotype: Its target is unknown.

This clonotype was obtained from a woman in her thirties or forties in good health. The V and J genes are TRBV12-5 and TRBJ2-7, with a tentative D call TRBD1 (6 bases). The DNA end is more similar to TRBJ2-5, so the J call may be wrong. The sample was blood. CDR3 sequence reads: CASGGTGSETQYF. The CDR3 bases are TGTGCTAGTGGGGGAACAGGGTCAGAGACCCAGTACTTC.